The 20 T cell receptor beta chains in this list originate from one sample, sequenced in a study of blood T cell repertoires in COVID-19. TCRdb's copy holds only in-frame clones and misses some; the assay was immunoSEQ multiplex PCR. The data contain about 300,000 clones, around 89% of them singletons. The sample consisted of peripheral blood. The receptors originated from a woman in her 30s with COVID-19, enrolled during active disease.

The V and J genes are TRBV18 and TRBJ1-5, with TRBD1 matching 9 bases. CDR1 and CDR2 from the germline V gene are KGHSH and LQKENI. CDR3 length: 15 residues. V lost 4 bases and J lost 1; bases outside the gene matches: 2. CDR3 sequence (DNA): TGTGCCAGCTCACAAGGGACAGGGAGCAATCAGCCCCAGCATTTT. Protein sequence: CASSQGTGSNQPQHF.

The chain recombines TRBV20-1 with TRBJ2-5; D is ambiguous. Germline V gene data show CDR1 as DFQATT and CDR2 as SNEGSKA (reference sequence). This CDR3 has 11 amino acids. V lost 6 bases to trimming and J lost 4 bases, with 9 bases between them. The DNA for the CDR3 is TGCAGTGCACCCCTAGGAGAGACCCAGTACTTC. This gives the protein CSAPLGETQYF.

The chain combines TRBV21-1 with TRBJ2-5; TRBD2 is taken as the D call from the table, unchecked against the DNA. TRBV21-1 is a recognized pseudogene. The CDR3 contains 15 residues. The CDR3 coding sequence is TGTGCCAGCAGCAGAGGACTTTCCGGCAAAGAGACCCAGTACTTC. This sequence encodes CASSRGLSGKETQYF.

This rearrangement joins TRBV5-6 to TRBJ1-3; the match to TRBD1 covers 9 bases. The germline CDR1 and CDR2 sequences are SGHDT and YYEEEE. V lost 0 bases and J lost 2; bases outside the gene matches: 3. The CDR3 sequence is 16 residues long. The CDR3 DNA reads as TGTGCCAGCAGCTTGGGACGGACAGGGGCTGGAAACACCATATATTTT. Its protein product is CASSLGRTGAGNTIYF.

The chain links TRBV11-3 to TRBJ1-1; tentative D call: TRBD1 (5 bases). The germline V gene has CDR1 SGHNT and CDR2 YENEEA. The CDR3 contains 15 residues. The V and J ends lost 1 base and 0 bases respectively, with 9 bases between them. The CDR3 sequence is CASSLGGQMNTEAFF. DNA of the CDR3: TGTGCCAGCAGCTTAGGGGGCCAGATGAACACTGAAGCTTTCTTT.

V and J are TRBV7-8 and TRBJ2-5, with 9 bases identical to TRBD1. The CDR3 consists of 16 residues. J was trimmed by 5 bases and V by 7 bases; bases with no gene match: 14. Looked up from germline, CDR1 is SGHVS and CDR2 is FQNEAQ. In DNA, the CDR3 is TGTGCCAGCACCCAGCGGGACAGGGTTCAGGGGGAGACCCAGTACTTC. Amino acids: CASTQRDRVQGETQYF. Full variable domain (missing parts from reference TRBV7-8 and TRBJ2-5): GAGVSQSPRYKVAKRGQDVALRCDPISGHVSLFWYQQALGQGPEFLTYFQNEAQLDKSGLPSDRFFAERPEGSVSTLKIQRTQQEDSAVYLCASTQRDRVQGETQYFGPGTRLLVL.

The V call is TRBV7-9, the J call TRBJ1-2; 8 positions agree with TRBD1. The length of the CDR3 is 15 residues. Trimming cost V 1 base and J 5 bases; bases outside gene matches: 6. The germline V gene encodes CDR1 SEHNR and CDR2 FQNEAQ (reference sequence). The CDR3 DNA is TGTGCCAGCAGCTTAGATGGGCAGGGGGCATATGGCTACACCTTC. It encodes CASSLDGQGAYGYTF.

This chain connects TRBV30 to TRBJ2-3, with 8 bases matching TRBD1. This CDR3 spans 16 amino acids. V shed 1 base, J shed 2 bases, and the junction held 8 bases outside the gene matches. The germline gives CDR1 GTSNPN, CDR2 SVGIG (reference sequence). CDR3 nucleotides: TGTGCCTGGAGTGCCGACAGGGGCCCCCCCACAGATACGCAGTATTTT. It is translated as CAWSADRGPPTDTQYF.

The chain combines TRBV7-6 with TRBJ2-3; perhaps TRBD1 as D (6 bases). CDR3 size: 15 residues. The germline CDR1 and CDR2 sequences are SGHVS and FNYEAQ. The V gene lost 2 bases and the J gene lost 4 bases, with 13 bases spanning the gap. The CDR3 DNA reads TGTGCCAGCAGCTTAAGCTTTGGGGGCGCAGATACGCAGTATTTT. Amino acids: CASSLSFGGADTQYF.

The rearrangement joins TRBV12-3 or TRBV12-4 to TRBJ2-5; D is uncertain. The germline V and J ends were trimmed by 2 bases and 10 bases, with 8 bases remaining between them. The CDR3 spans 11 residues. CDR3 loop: CASSLQEDQYF. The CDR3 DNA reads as TGTGCCAGCAGTTTACAGGAAGACCAGTACTTC.

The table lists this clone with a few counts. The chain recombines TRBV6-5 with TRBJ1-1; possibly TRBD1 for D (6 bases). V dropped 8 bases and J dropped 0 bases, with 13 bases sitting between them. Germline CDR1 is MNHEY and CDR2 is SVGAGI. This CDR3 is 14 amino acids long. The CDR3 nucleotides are TGTGCCAGCCCTTTTAACAGGGTGAACACTGAAGCTTTCTTT. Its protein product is CASPFNRVNTEAFF.

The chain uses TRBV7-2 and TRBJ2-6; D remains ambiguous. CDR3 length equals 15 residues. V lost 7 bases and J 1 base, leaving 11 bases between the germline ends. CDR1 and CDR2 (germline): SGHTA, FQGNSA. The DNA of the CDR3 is TGTGCCAGCAACCCAGGTGGTTCTGGGGCCAACGTCCTGACTTTC. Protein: CASNPGGSGANVLTF.

The CDR3 loop is CASSQDQAVREAFF. In nucleotides, the CDR3 is TGTGCCAGCAGCCAAGATCAGGCAGTCCGTGAAGCTTTCTTT. This rearrangement joins TRBV14 to TRBJ1-1; D is uncertain. The CDR3 consists of 14 residues. The V end was cut by 0 bases, the J end by 7 bases, with 12 bases between. Looked up from germline, CDR1 is SGHDN and CDR2 is FVKESK.

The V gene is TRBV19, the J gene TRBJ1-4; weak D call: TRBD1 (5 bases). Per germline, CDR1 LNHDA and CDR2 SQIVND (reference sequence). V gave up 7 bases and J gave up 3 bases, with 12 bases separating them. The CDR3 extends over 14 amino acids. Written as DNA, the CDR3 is TGTGCCAGTAACGGGGGAACTTCTAATGAAAAACTGTTTTTT. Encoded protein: CASNGGTSNEKLFF. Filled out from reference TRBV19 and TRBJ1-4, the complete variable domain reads DGGITQSPKYLFRKEGQNVTLSCEQNLNHDAMYWYRQDPGQGLRLIYYSQIVNDFQKGDIAEGYSVSREKKESFPLTVTSAQKNPTAFYLCASNGGTSNEKLFFGSGTQLSVL.

The CDR3 sequence: CASSLAQGAEQYV. In DNA form, the CDR3 reads TGTGCCAGCAGCTTAGCGCAGGGTGCCGAGCAGTACGTC. The J gene is TRBJ2-7, the V gene TRBV7-9; D perhaps matches TRBD1 (5 bases). Germline V gives CDR1 SEHNR, CDR2 FQNEAQ (reference sequence). There are 13 residues in the CDR3. The ends were cut back, 0 bases at V and 6 bases at J, with 9 bases in the middle.

The CDR3 sequence: CASSLWGPANNEQFF. In nucleotides, the CDR3 is TGTGCCAGCAGCTTATGGGGGCCGGCGAACAATGAGCAGTTCTTC. The chain links TRBV7-9 to TRBJ2-1; possibly TRBD1 for D (6 bases). This CDR3 is built from 15 residues. Trimming took off 2 bases at V and 5 bases at J, with 13 bases between the two ends. The germline CDR1 and CDR2 sequences are SEHNR and FQNEAQ (reference sequence).

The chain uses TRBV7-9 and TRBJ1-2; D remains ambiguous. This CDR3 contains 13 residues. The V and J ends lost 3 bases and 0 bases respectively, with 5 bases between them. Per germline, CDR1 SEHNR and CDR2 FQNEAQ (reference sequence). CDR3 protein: CASSLAANYGYTF. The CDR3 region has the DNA TGTGCCAGCAGCTTGGCAGCTAACTATGGCTACACCTTC. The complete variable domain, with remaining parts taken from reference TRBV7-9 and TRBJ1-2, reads DTGVSQNPRHKITKRGQNVTFRCDPISEHNRLYWYRQTLGQGPEFLTYFQNEAQLEKSRLLSDRFSAERPKGSFSTLEIQRTEQGDSAMYLCASSLAANYGYTFGSGTRLTVV.

The CDR3 loop is CASSAAGEQYV. The CDR3 nucleotides read TGTGCCAGCAGCGCGGCAGGGGAGCAGTACGTC. The V call is TRBV21-1, the J call TRBJ2-7; the listed D gene, TRBD1, was not tested against the DNA. TRBV21-1 is marked as a pseudogene. The CDR3 is 11 residues long.

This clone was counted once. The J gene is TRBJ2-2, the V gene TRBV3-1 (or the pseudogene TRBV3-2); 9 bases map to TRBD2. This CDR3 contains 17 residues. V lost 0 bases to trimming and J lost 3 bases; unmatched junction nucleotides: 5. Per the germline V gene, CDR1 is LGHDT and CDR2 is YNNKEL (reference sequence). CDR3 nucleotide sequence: TGTGCCAGCAGCCAAGAACGAGCGGGGGGCTACACCGGGGAGCTGTTTTTT. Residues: CASSQERAGGYTGELFF.

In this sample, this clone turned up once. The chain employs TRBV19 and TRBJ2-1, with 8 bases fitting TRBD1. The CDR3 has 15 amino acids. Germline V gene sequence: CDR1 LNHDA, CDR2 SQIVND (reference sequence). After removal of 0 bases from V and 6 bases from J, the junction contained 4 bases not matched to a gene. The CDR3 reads CASSIDPGQGNEQFF. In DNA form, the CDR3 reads TGTGCCAGTAGTATAGATCCCGGACAGGGCAATGAGCAGTTCTTC.